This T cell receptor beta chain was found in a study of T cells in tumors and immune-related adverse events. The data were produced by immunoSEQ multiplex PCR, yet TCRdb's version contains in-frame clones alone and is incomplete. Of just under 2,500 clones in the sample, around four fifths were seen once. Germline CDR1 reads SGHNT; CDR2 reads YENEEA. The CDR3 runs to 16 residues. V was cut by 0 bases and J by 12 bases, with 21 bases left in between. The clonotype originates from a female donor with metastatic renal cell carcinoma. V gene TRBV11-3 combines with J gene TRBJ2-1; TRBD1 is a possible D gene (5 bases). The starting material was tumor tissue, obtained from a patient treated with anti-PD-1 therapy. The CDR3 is CASSLEGQRFGVPQFF. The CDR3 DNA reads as TGTGCCAGCAGCTTAGAAGGACAACGCTTCGGTGTTCCGCAGTTCTTC.